Each of the 13 T cell receptor beta chains below was sequenced from the same sample in a study of T cell repertoires in cytomegalovirus infection. TCRdb reprocessed the reads via MiXCR and lists one record per CDR3 protein. The table includes 600,000 to 800,000 distinct CDR3 sequences, around 24% detected once. The sample taken for sequencing was CD8+ T cells from PBMCs. The source is a human donor in good health (CMV status not recorded). Some clones in this sample may be carry-over from other donors' samples.

This chain joins TRBV20-1 and TRBJ2-3; D ambiguous. CDR3 length: 10 amino acids. Germline assignment: CDR1 DFQATT and CDR2 SNEGSKA (reference sequence). The V end was cut by 6 bases, the J end by 6 bases, with 7 bases between. Here the CDR3 reads CSAPLDTQYF. The CDR3 nucleotides read TGCAGTGCCCCCCTCGATACGCAGTATTTT.

The chain is built from TRBV12-3 or TRBV12-4 and TRBJ1-3; 7 bases map to TRBD1. J gave up 0 bases and V 7 bases, and 9 bases lay outside the gene matches. The CDR3 has 16 amino acids. The CDR3 spells CASILQGIGSGNTIYF. CDR3 bases: TGTGCCAGCATTCTACAGGGGATCGGCTCTGGAAACACCATATATTTT.

This clonotype appeared a few times. The rearrangement joins TRBV7-6 to TRBJ1-1; D not certain. The V gene lost 1 base and the J gene lost 1 base, with 13 bases spanning the gap. Germline CDR1 SGHVS, CDR2 FNYEAQ. The CDR3 has 16 amino acids. The CDR3 bases are TGTGCCAGCAGCTTAGTTCCGCGCCTGGGGAACACTGAAGCTTTCTTT. Amino acid sequence: CASSLVPRLGNTEAFF.

This clonotype was found a few times. The V gene is TRBV7-3, the J gene TRBJ2-1; weak D call: TRBD2 (5 bases). The CDR3 is made up of 16 amino acids. Germline V gene sequence: CDR1 SGHTA, CDR2 FQGTGA. Trimming shortened V by 1 base and J by 0 bases, and 10 bases separated the two germline ends. The CDR3 here is CASSLNVGSSYNEQFF. In DNA, the CDR3 is TGTGCCAGCAGCTTAAATGTGGGGAGCTCCTACAATGAGCAGTTCTTC.

The chain is built from TRBV7-2 and TRBJ1-2; 7 nucleotides agree with TRBD1. J lost 12 bases, V lost 2 bases, and 6 bases had no gene match. Germline CDR1 is SGHTA and CDR2 is FQGNSA. This CDR3 has 12 residues. CDR3 amino acids: CASSLSDRVNTF. CDR3 in DNA: TGTGCCAGCAGCTTATCCGACAGGGTTAACACCTTC. Full variable domain (outside the CDR3, taken from reference TRBV7-2 and TRBJ1-2): GAGVSQSPSNKVTEKGKDVELRCDPISGHTALYWYRQSLGQGLEFLIYFQGNSAPDKSGLPSDRFSAERTGGSVSTLTIQRTQQEDSAVYLCASSLSDRVNTFGSGTRLTVV.

The J gene is TRBJ2-3, the V gene TRBV29-1; D gene unclear. CDR1 and CDR2 from the germline V gene are SQVTM and ANQGSEA. The length of the CDR3 is 13 residues. Between the trimmed V and J ends, which lost 1 base and 6 bases, there was a span of 11 bases. CDR3 loop: CSVEGVVGDTQYF. CDR3 bases: TGCAGCGTTGAAGGGGTGGTGGGGGATACGCAGTATTTT.

This clonotype has just a few counts. The chain combines TRBV12-3 or TRBV12-4 with TRBJ2-3; D is undetermined. The CDR3 is made up of 11 amino acids. Trimming stripped 7 bases from V and 5 bases from J, with 7 bases between. For the CDR3, the DNA is TGTGCCAGCAAAGGAGAAGATACGCAGTATTTT. Protein sequence: CASKGEDTQYF.

The rearrangement uses TRBV2 and TRBJ1-1; D ambiguous. Germline CDR1 SNHLY, CDR2 FYNNEI. The CDR3 is 13 residues long. Trimming removed 4 bases from V and 0 bases from J, with 6 bases in between. CDR3: CASSAKMNTEAFF. In DNA, the CDR3 is TGTGCCAGCAGTGCCAAGATGAACACTGAAGCTTTCTTT. Based on the CDR3 plus reference TRBV2 and TRBJ1-1, the full variable domain is EPEVTQTPSHQVTQMGQEVILRCVPISNHLYFYWYRQILGQKVEFLVSFYNNEISEKSEIFDDQFSVERPDGSNFTLKIRSTKLEDSAMYFCASSAKMNTEAFFGQGTRLTVV.

This clonotype was detected many times. The genes are TRBV7-2 and TRBJ2-4, with D perhaps TRBD2 (6 bases). Germline loops: CDR1 SGHTA, CDR2 FQGNSA. The CDR3 consists of 14 residues. V was shortened by 2 bases and J by 3 bases, with 8 bases between the two germline ends. In DNA form, the CDR3 reads TGTGCCAGCAGCTTATGGGGGGACAAAAACATTCAGTACTTC. It is translated as CASSLWGDKNIQYF.

This clonotype was observed at least ten times. The CDR3 is CASSYPRQGNSPLHF. The CDR3 DNA follows: TGTGCCAGCAGCTATCCGAGACAGGGAAATTCACCCCTCCACTTT. The genes are TRBV7-2 and TRBJ1-6, with 7 positions matching TRBD1. Germline V lookup: CDR1 SGHTA, CDR2 FQGNSA. V shed 4 bases and J 7 bases; nucleotides not matched to a gene: 7. This CDR3 is built from 15 residues.

This clonotype turned up a few times. The chain carries TRBV2 and TRBJ2-1, with 9 bases identical to TRBD2. CDR3 length equals 16 residues. The germline CDR1 and CDR2 sequences are SNHLY and FYNNEI. J gave up 12 bases and V 6 bases, and 18 bases lay outside the gene matches. CDR3 nucleotide sequence: TGTGCCAGCAGGGGAGATAGCGGGGGCCCCGCAATGTGGCAGTTCTTC. Translating it yields CASRGDSGGPAMWQFF.

There are a few counts of this clonotype. V and J are TRBV29-1 and TRBJ2-1, with D unclear. The V end lost 1 base, the J end lost 0 bases, and 13 bases lay between the germline ends. Germline lookup yields CDR1 SQVTM and CDR2 ANQGSEA. The length of the CDR3 is 16 residues. CDR3: CSVEGGPEVSYNEQFF. The CDR3 DNA is TGCAGCGTTGAAGGGGGTCCAGAAGTCTCCTACAATGAGCAGTTCTTC.

The chain couples TRBV25-1 to TRBJ2-7; TRBD1 is a possible D gene (6 bases). Trimming took off 7 bases at V and 3 bases at J, with 28 bases between the two ends. There are 18 residues in the CDR3. Germline values: CDR1 MGHDK, CDR2 SYGVNS. The CDR3 DNA follows: TGTGCCAGCATAAAACTCAGGAACAGGGCCATCAAACTCTACGAGCAGTACGTC. Translated: CASIKLRNRAIKLYEQYV.